A single sample is the source of the 30 T cell receptor beta chains below, sequenced in a study of blood T cell repertoires in COVID-19. Produced via immunoSEQ multiplex PCR; TCRdb's table is partial and in-frame only. The sample has over 100,000 clones; about 87% are singletons. The sequenced sample was peripheral blood. These receptors all stem from a man aged 45-65 years with acute or convalescent COVID-19.

This clone came up once. This chain joins TRBV5-4 and TRBJ2-4; the D is unclear. CDR1 SGHNT and CDR2 YYREEE come from the germline V gene (reference sequence). V lost 4 bases, J lost 11 bases, and 16 bases lay in between. The CDR3 is 13 residues long. CDR3 residues: CASSPTSTALQYF. In DNA, the CDR3 is TGTGCCAGCAGCCCAACATCGACTGCCCTTCAGTACTTC.

This chain connects TRBV28 to TRBJ1-1; D not certain. This CDR3 is 11 amino acids long. V dropped 3 bases and J dropped 5 bases, with 4 bases sitting between them. Germline values: CDR1 MDHEN, CDR2 SYDVKM. CDR3 sequence: CASSLSTEAFF. CDR3 DNA: TGTGCCAGCAGTTTGTCTACTGAAGCTTTCTTT.

The rearrangement links TRBV30 to TRBJ1-2, with D tentatively TRBD1 (6 bases). The CDR3 spans 13 residues. Germline-derived CDR1 and CDR2 are GTSNPN and SVGIG (reference sequence). The V end was cut by 1 base, the J end by 4 bases, with 10 bases between. CDR3 residues: CAWSDRTAYGYTF. The CDR3 region has the DNA TGTGCCTGGAGTGATCGGACAGCCTATGGCTACACCTTC.

The chain is built from TRBV30 and TRBJ1-1, with 10 bases identical to TRBD1. J gave up 4 bases and V 2 bases, and 4 bases lay outside the gene matches. Germline-derived CDR1 and CDR2 are GTSNPN and SVGIG (reference sequence). The CDR3 sequence is 14 residues long. DNA for the CDR3: TGTGCCTGGAGTCCGGACAGGGGGGTCACTGAAGCTTTCTTT. This sequence encodes CAWSPDRGVTEAFF.

CDR3 protein: CAISRTGVQAASYEQYF. The DNA of the CDR3 is TGTGCCATCAGTCGAACAGGGGTTCAAGCGGCCTCCTACGAGCAGTACTTC. V usage is TRBV10-3 and J usage is TRBJ2-7, with 7 nucleotides matching TRBD1. Germline CDR1 and CDR2: ENHRY and SYGVKD. CDR3 size: 17 residues. With 5 bases clipped from V and 0 bases from J, the junction kept 13 bases outside the gene matches.

This rearrangement joins TRBV7-9 to TRBJ2-5; no clear D gene. V was clipped by 7 bases and J by 5 bases, with 14 bases between them. CDR1 SEHNR and CDR2 FQNEAQ come from the germline V gene (reference sequence). CDR3 size: 13 residues. This CDR3 is CASTPGSWETQYF. CDR3 sequence (DNA): TGTGCCAGCACCCCTGGTAGTTGGGAGACCCAGTACTTC.

The chain combines TRBV2 with TRBJ1-6, with 8 bases that match TRBD1. Germline V CDR1 and CDR2: SNHLY, FYNNEI. Losses at the gene ends were 4 bases for V and 8 bases for J; bases not matched to a gene: 7. The CDR3 has 15 residues. The CDR3 sequence: CASSGQGMTDSPLHF. The CDR3 region has the DNA TGTGCCAGCAGTGGACAGGGGATGACGGATTCACCCCTCCACTTT.

The genes are TRBV28 and TRBJ2-1; 13 bases map to TRBD2. Germline CDR1 reads MDHEN; CDR2 reads SYDVKM. Trimming took 7 bases from V and 9 from J; bases not matched to a gene: 9. The CDR3 has 15 amino acids. CDR3 residues: CASTPPGLAGREQFF. DNA for the CDR3: TGTGCCAGCACCCCCCCGGGACTAGCGGGACGTGAGCAGTTCTTC. The full variable domain, completed using reference TRBV28 and TRBJ2-1, is DVKVTQSSRYLVKRTGEKVFLECVQDMDHENMFWYRQDPGLGLRLIYFSYDVKMKEKGDIPEGYSVSREKKERFSLILESASTNQTSMYLCASTPPGLAGREQFFGPGTRLTVL.

This CDR3 is CASSYTVWNTGELFF. The CDR3 DNA follows: TGTGCCAGCAGTTACACAGTCTGGAACACCGGGGAGCTGTTTTTT. The chain combines TRBV6-2 or TRBV6-3 with TRBJ2-2; no clear D gene. The CDR3 has 15 residues. Germline V lookup: CDR1 MNHEY, CDR2 SVGEGT. V was clipped by 2 bases and J by 1 base, with 8 bases between them.

The chain employs TRBV29-1 and TRBJ1-2; 7 bases match TRBD1. With V trimmed by 7 bases and J by 0 bases, 8 bases remained unmatched. The CDR3 totals 14 residues. CDR1 and CDR2 (germline): SQVTM, ANQGSEA. In DNA form, the CDR3 reads TGCAGCGCAGAGGGGGCATACCCTAACTATGGCTACACCTTC. Protein product: CSAEGAYPNYGYTF.

The chain recombines TRBV6-5 with TRBJ1-2; possibly TRBD1 for D (5 bases). V gave up 2 bases and J gave up 4 bases, with 11 bases separating them. The CDR3 covers 14 residues. The V gene's germline CDR1 is MNHEY and CDR2 SVGAGI. CDR3 DNA sequence: TGTGCCAGCAGTTACGGGCAGGGCCGCTATGGCTACACCTTC. Its translation: CASSYGQGRYGYTF.

This chain joins TRBV5-5 and TRBJ1-1; D is unclear. Germline V gives CDR1 SGHKS, CDR2 YYEKEE (reference sequence). V was clipped by 4 bases and J by 5 bases, with 12 bases between them. The CDR3 has 13 amino acids. The CDR3 protein is CASSPRGWTEAFF. In DNA, the CDR3 is TGTGCCAGCAGCCCCCGAGGGTGGACTGAAGCTTTCTTT.

The CDR3 spells CASSLQGAINTEAFF. As DNA, the CDR3 is TGTGCCAGCAGTTTACAGGGGGCTATAAACACTGAAGCTTTCTTT. This sequence joins TRBV6-5 and TRBJ1-1; 9 bases line up with TRBD1. The J segment lost 2 bases and the V segment lost 4 bases, leaving 5 bases of the junction unmatched. The germline V gene encodes CDR1 MNHEY and CDR2 SVGAGI. The CDR3 sequence is 15 residues long.

V is TRBV5-1 and J is TRBJ1-1; a weak D match, TRBD1 (5 bases). Between the trimmed V and J ends, which lost 2 bases and 4 bases, there was a span of 12 bases. The CDR3 consists of 14 residues. Germline V gives CDR1 SGHRS, CDR2 YFSETQ. The CDR3 DNA is TGCGCCAGCAGCTTCGCAGGGATCGGCACTGAAGCTTTCTTT. The encoded protein is CASSFAGIGTEAFF.

The chain is built from TRBV5-1 and TRBJ2-3; a weak D match, TRBD1 (6 bases). Looked up from germline, CDR1 is SGHRS and CDR2 is YFSETQ. V lost 4 bases and J 0 bases, leaving 12 bases between the germline ends. The CDR3 has 15 amino acids. This CDR3 reads CASSPDSSSTDTQYF. The CDR3 region has the DNA TGCGCCAGCAGCCCGGACAGCTCGAGCACAGATACGCAGTATTTT.

This chain uses TRBV28 with TRBJ2-5; D is possibly TRBD2 (7 bases). The CDR3 spans 16 residues. Per the germline V gene, CDR1 is MDHEN and CDR2 is SYDVKM. V was pared by 7 bases and J by 2 bases, with 20 bases between. The CDR3 sequence is CASTSQGRGGQETQYF. Written as DNA, the CDR3 is TGTGCCAGCACCTCCCAGGGCAGGGGAGGGCAAGAGACCCAGTACTTC. The variable domain in full, with the rest retrieved from reference TRBV28 and TRBJ2-5, is DVKVTQSSRYLVKRTGEKVFLECVQDMDHENMFWYRQDPGLGLRLIYFSYDVKMKEKGDIPEGYSVSREKKERFSLILESASTNQTSMYLCASTSQGRGGQETQYFGPGTRLLVL.

The chain uses TRBV7-9 and TRBJ1-2; unclear D gene. In germline, CDR1 is SEHNR, CDR2 FQNEAQ (reference sequence). V was shortened by 0 bases and J by 4 bases, with 12 bases between the two germline ends. This CDR3 comprises 15 residues. The CDR3 loop reads CASSLAGMRFYGYTF. DNA of the CDR3: TGTGCCAGCAGCTTAGCAGGAATGAGGTTCTATGGCTACACCTTC. The variable domain in full, with the rest retrieved from reference TRBV7-9 and TRBJ1-2, is DTGVSQNPRHKITKRGQNVTFRCDPISEHNRLYWYRQTLGQGPEFLTYFQNEAQLEKSRLLSDRFSAERPKGSFSTLEIQRTEQGDSAMYLCASSLAGMRFYGYTFGSGTRLTVV.

The chain is built from TRBV5-1 and TRBJ1-5; 7 bases line up with TRBD1. V gave up 0 bases and J gave up 4 bases; unmatched junction bases: 4. Germline CDR1 SGHRS, CDR2 YFSETQ. This CDR3 contains 15 residues. The CDR3 nucleotides are TGCGCCAGCAGCTTGGAAGGGGGCGAAAATCAGCCCCAGCATTTT. This codes for CASSLEGGENQPQHF.

The chain recombines TRBV2 with TRBJ2-7, with D possibly TRBD1 on 6 matching bases. Germline V gene data show CDR1 as SNHLY and CDR2 as FYNNEI. Trimming cost V 6 bases and J 1 base, with 13 bases left between them. There are 14 residues in the CDR3. CDR3 protein: CASSYDRSSYEQYF. CDR3 nucleotide sequence: TGTGCCAGCAGCTATGACAGGTCATCCTACGAGCAGTACTTC.

In DNA form, the CDR3 reads TGTGCCAGCAGCGGTCAGGGTGCATATAATGAAAAACTGTTTTTT. Its translation is CASSGQGAYNEKLFF. The chain couples TRBV9 to TRBJ1-4; a weak D match, TRBD1 (5 bases). V lost 3 bases, J lost 4 bases, and 13 bases lay in between. The germline V gene encodes CDR1 SGDLS and CDR2 YYNGEE. CDR3 length: 15 amino acids.

The V gene is TRBV11-2, the J gene TRBJ2-1; 9 bases map to TRBD1. The CDR3 length is 14 residues. The ends lost 2 bases at V and 8 bases at J; junction bases unmatched: 4. Per germline, CDR1 SGHAT and CDR2 FQNNGV. CDR3 nucleotide sequence: TGTGCCAGCAGCTTAAGGGACAGGGACGATGAGCAGTTCTTC. Translated: CASSLRDRDDEQFF.

This clone has a handful of counts. The genes are TRBV5-1 and TRBJ1-1, with a possible D match to TRBD1 (6 bases). Germline lookup yields CDR1 SGHRS and CDR2 YFSETQ. V lost 4 bases and J lost 8, with 15 bases in between. The CDR3 is made up of 13 amino acids. DNA for the CDR3: TGCGCCAGCAGCCCACGACCTCAGGGGGAAGCTTTCTTT. Its translation: CASSPRPQGEAFF. Drawing the rest from reference TRBV5-1 and TRBJ1-1, the complete variable domain is KAGVTQTPRYLIKTRGQQVTLSCSPISGHRSVSWYQQTPGQGLQFLFEYFSETQRNKGNFPGRFSGRQFSNSRSEMNVSTLELGDSALYLCASSPRPQGEAFFGQGTRLTVV.

The V call is TRBV19, the J call TRBJ1-5, with unresolved D. In germline, CDR1 is LNHDA, CDR2 SQIVND (reference sequence). Between the trimmed V and J ends, which lost 2 bases and 5 bases, there was a span of 16 bases. The CDR3 length is 16 residues. In nucleotides, the CDR3 is TGTGCCAGTAGTATAAGCGGCGGGCAGACATATCAGCCCCAGCATTTT. This encodes CASSISGGQTYQPQHF.

The J gene is TRBJ2-7, the V gene TRBV5-1, with D perhaps matching TRBD2 (6 bases). This CDR3 region has 16 residues. The germline gives CDR1 SGHRS, CDR2 YFSETQ. Trimming took 2 bases from V and 0 from J, leaving 15 bases between them. Here the CDR3 reads CASSLGPSVLSYEQYF. The CDR3 nucleotides read TGCGCCAGCAGCTTAGGTCCTAGCGTACTCTCCTACGAGCAGTACTTC.

V gene TRBV5-6 combines with J gene TRBJ2-4; D is unclear. The CDR3 has 14 residues. V gave up 1 base and J gave up 6 bases, with 11 bases separating them. The germline CDR1 and CDR2 sequences are SGHDT and YYEEEE. The CDR3 sequence is CASSLRDKGNIQYF. The CDR3 DNA follows: TGTGCCAGCAGCTTGCGAGACAAAGGAAACATTCAGTACTTC. Based on the CDR3 plus reference TRBV5-6 and TRBJ2-4, the full variable domain is DAGVTQSPTHLIKTRGQQVTLRCSPKSGHDTVSWYQQALGQGPQFIFQYYEEEERQRGNFPDRFSGHQFPNYSSELNVNALLLGDSALYLCASSLRDKGNIQYFGAGTRLSVL.

The chain combines TRBV2 with TRBJ1-2, with 8 bases matching TRBD1. The V gene's germline CDR1 is SNHLY and CDR2 FYNNEI. J was trimmed by 7 bases and V by 7 bases; bases with no gene match: 11. This CDR3 spans 14 amino acids. CDR3 DNA sequence: TGTGCCAGCAAAGAGGAGACAGGGGAAATTGGCTACACCTTC. The encoded protein is CASKEETGEIGYTF.

The chain joins TRBV27 to TRBJ1-3; no definite D call. Germline CDR1 and CDR2: MNHEY and SMNVEV (reference sequence). The CDR3 is 16 residues long. V lost 3 bases, J lost 3 bases, and 15 bases lay in between. The CDR3, as DNA: TGTGCCAGCAGTTTGAACAGCGGCTCCTATGGAAACACCATATATTTT. It is translated as CASSLNSGSYGNTIYF.

The CDR3 here is CATSGRPGLAGGNEQFF. CDR3 DNA: TGTGCCACCAGTGGTCGCCCGGGACTAGCGGGGGGCAATGAGCAGTTCTTC. This rearrangement joins TRBV24-1 to TRBJ2-1, with TRBD2 matching over 15 bases. Germline assignment: CDR1 KGHDR and CDR2 SFDVKD. The CDR3 contains 17 residues. Trimming took 5 bases from V and 6 from J; bases not matched to a gene: 7.

The chain links TRBV7-9 to TRBJ1-2; 10 positions agree with TRBD1. V was clipped by 6 bases and J by 8 bases; unmatched bases: 18. The germline V gene has CDR1 SEHNR and CDR2 FQNEAQ (reference sequence). The CDR3 is made up of 17 amino acids. For the CDR3, the DNA is TGTGCCAGCAGATACGCTTCGGGACAGGGGACACGCATGGGCTACACCTTC. Residues: CASRYASGQGTRMGYTF.

The chain combines TRBV19 with TRBJ2-1; tentative D call: TRBD2 (5 bases). The germline CDR1 and CDR2 sequences are LNHDA and SQIVND (reference sequence). V lost 8 bases and J 3 bases, leaving 26 bases between the germline ends. CDR3 size: 18 residues. The CDR3 spells CASQPVSLARSGYNEQFF. The CDR3, as DNA: TGTGCCAGTCAACCAGTCTCCCTAGCCCGTTCGGGCTACAATGAGCAGTTCTTC.